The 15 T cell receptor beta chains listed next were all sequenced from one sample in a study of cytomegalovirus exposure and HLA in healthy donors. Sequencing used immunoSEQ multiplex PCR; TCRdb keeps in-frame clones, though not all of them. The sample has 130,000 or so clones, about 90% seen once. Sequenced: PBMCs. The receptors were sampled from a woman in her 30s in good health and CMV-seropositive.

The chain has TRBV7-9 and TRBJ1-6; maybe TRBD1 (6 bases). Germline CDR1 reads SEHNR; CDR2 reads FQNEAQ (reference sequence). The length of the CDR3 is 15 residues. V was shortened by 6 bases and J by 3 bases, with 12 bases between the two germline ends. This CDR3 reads CASSYNRVYNSPLHF. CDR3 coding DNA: TGTGCCAGCAGTTATAACAGGGTCTATAATTCACCCCTCCACTTT.

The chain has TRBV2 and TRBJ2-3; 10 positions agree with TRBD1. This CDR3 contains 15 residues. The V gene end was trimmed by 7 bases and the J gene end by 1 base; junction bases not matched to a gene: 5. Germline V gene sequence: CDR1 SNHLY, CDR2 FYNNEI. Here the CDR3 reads CASTEGQGGTDTQYF. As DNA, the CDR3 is TGTGCCAGCACCGAAGGACAGGGGGGCACAGATACGCAGTATTTT.

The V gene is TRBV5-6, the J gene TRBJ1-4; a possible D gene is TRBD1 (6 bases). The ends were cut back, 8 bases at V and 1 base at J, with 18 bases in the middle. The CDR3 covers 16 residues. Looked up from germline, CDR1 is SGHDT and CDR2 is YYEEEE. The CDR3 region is CASNQAGEGTNEKLFF. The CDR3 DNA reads TGTGCCAGTAATCAGGCAGGGGAAGGAACTAATGAAAAACTGTTTTTT. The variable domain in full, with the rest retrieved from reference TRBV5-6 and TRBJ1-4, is DAGVTQSPTHLIKTRGQQVTLRCSPKSGHDTVSWYQQALGQGPQFIFQYYEEEERQRGNFPDRFSGHQFPNYSSELNVNALLLGDSALYLCASNQAGEGTNEKLFFGSGTQLSVL.

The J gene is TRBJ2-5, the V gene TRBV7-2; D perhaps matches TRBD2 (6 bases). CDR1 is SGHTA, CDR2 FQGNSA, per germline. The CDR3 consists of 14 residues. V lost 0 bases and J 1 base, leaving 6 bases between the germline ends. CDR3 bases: TGTGCCAGCAGCTTAGCGGGACTCCAAGAGACCCAGTACTTC. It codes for CASSLAGLQETQYF.

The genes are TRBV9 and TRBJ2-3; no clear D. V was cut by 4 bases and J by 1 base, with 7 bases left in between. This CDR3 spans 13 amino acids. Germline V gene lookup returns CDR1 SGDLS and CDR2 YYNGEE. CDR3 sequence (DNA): TGTGCCAGCAGCCTCCAGGGCACAGATACGCAGTATTTT. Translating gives CASSLQGTDTQYF. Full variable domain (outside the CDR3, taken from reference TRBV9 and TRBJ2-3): DSGVTQTPKHLITATGQRVTLRCSPRSGDLSVYWYQQSLDQGLQFLIQYYNGEERAKGNILERFSAQQFPDLHSELNLSSLELGDSALYFCASSLQGTDTQYFGPGTRLTVL.

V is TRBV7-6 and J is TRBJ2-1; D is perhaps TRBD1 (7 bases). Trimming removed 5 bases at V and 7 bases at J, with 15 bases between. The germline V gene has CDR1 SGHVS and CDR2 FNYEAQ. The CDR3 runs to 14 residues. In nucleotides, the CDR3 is TGTGCCAGCAGCCCGGGCGCAGGGGGGAATGAGCAGTTCTTC. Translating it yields CASSPGAGGNEQFF.

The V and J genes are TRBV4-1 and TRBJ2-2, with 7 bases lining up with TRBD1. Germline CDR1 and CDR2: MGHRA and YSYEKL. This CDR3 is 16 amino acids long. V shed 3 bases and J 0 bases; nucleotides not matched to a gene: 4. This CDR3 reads CASSQPRGTNTGELFF. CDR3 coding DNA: TGCGCCAGCAGCCAGCCCAGGGGGACGAACACCGGGGAGCTGTTTTTT.

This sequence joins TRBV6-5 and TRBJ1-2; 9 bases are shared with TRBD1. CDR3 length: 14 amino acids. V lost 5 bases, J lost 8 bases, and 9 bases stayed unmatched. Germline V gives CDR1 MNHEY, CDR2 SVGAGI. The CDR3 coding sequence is TGTGCCAGCAGTCCGGGGGGACAGGGAGACGGCTACACCTTC. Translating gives CASSPGGQGDGYTF.

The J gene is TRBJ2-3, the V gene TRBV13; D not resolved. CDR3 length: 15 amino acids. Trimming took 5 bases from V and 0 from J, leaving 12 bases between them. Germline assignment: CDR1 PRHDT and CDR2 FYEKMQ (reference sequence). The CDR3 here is CASSPRGDSTDTQYF. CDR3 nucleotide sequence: TGTGCCAGCAGCCCCCGCGGAGATAGCACAGATACGCAGTATTTT.

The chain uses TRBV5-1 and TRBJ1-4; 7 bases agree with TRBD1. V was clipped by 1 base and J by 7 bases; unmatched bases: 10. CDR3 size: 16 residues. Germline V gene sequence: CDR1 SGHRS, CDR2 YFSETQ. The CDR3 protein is CASSLPQGGFGEKLFF. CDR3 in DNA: TGCGCCAGCAGCTTGCCTCAAGGGGGCTTTGGTGAAAAACTGTTTTTT. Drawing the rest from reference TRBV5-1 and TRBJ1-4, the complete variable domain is KAGVTQTPRYLIKTRGQQVTLSCSPISGHRSVSWYQQTPGQGLQFLFEYFSETQRNKGNFPGRFSGRQFSNSRSEMNVSTLELGDSALYLCASSLPQGGFGEKLFFGSGTQLSVL.

The CDR3: CASSSWGTEVETQYF. The DNA of the CDR3 is TGTGCCAGCAGCAGTTGGGGGACTGAAGTAGAGACCCAGTACTTC. This chain joins TRBV5-6 and TRBJ2-5; TRBD2 might be the D (6 bases). The CDR3 contains 15 residues. Germline-derived CDR1 and CDR2 are SGHDT and YYEEEE. V lost 4 bases and J lost 4, with 17 bases in between. Supplemented by reference TRBV5-6 and TRBJ2-5, the full variable domain reads DAGVTQSPTHLIKTRGQQVTLRCSPKSGHDTVSWYQQALGQGPQFIFQYYEEEERQRGNFPDRFSGHQFPNYSSELNVNALLLGDSALYLCASSSWGTEVETQYFGPGTRLLVL.

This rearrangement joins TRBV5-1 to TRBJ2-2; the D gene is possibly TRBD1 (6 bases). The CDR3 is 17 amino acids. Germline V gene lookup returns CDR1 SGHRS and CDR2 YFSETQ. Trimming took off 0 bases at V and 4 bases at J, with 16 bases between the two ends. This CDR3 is CASSLGLQGASTGELFF. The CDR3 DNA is TGCGCCAGCAGCTTGGGTCTACAGGGTGCGAGCACCGGGGAGCTGTTTTTT.

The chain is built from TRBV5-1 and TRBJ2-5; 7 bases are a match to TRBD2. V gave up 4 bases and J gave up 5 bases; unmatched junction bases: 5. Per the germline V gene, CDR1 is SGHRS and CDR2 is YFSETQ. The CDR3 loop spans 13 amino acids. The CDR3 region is CASSRWEGETQYF. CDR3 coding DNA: TGCGCCAGCAGCCGGTGGGAGGGCGAGACCCAGTACTTC. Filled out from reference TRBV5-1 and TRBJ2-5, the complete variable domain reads KAGVTQTPRYLIKTRGQQVTLSCSPISGHRSVSWYQQTPGQGLQFLFEYFSETQRNKGNFPGRFSGRQFSNSRSEMNVSTLELGDSALYLCASSRWEGETQYFGPGTRLLVL.

CDR3 in amino acids: CASSYGSLSYEQYF. The CDR3 DNA sequence: TGTGCCAGCAGTTACGGGAGCCTCTCCTACGAGCAGTACTTC. The V call is TRBV11-2, the J call TRBJ2-7, with D maybe TRBD2 (6 bases). The CDR3 covers 14 residues. Germline CDR1 is SGHAT and CDR2 is FQNNGV. Between the trimmed V and J ends, which lost 6 bases and 0 bases, there was a span of 12 bases.

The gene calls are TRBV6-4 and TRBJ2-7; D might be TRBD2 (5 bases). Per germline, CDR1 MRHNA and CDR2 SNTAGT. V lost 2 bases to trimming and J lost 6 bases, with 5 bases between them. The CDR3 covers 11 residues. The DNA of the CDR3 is TGTGCCAGCAGTGACACTAGCGAGCAGTACTTC. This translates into CASSDTSEQYF.